One and the same sample provided the 28 T cell receptor beta chains below, sequenced in a study of T cells in Graves' hyperthyroidism and ophthalmopathy. Researchers amplified the TCR beta CDR3 regions from RNA transcripts. When the TCR CDR3 underwent first-round RT-PCR, the HTBI primer set was used. From the multiplex PCR reads, TCRdb called clonotypes with MiXCR, one entry per CDR3 protein. The table lists about 720,000 distinct CDR3 sequences, approximately 18% of them singletons. Specimen: blood. Receptors were obtained from a woman aged 45-65 years with Graves' hyperthyroidism that later progressed to Graves' ophthalmopathy.

This clonotype was found a few times. The rearrangement joins TRBV3-1 to TRBJ1-4; D not certain. The V and J ends lost 1 base and 4 bases respectively, with 7 bases between them. The CDR3 consists of 14 residues. From germline, CDR1 is LGHDT and CDR2 YNNKEL (reference sequence). The CDR3 loop reads CASSQGQFNEKLFF. Written as DNA, the CDR3 is TGTGCCAGCAGCCAAGGGCAGTTTAATGAAAAACTGTTTTTT.

This clonotype has just a few counts. V and J are TRBV7-2 and TRBJ1-3; 8 bases match TRBD1. J was trimmed by 6 bases and V by 2 bases; bases with no gene match: 6. Germline V gene lookup returns CDR1 SGHTA and CDR2 FQGNSA. This CDR3 region has 15 residues. The CDR3 region has the DNA TGTGCCAGCAGCTTACCCCTGACAGGGGTAAACACCATATATTTT. Its protein is CASSLPLTGVNTIYF.

This clonotype was seen a few times. This sequence joins TRBV2 and TRBJ1-1; D not certain. This CDR3 is built from 12 residues. Trimming pared 9 bases from V and 1 base from J, leaving 9 bases between. CDR1 and CDR2 (germline): SNHLY, FYNNEI. As DNA, the CDR3 is TGTGCCAGACAGCAAAAGAACACTGAAGCTTTCTTT. Protein sequence: CARQQKNTEAFF. The full variable domain, completed using reference TRBV2 and TRBJ1-1, is EPEVTQTPSHQVTQMGQEVILRCVPISNHLYFYWYRQILGQKVEFLVSFYNNEISEKSEIFDDQFSVERPDGSNFTLKIRSTKLEDSAMYFCARQQKNTEAFFGQGTRLTVV.

Many counts were recorded for this clonotype. The gene calls are TRBV11-2 and TRBJ2-3; 12 bases align to TRBD2. V lost 0 bases, J lost 4 bases, and 8 bases stayed unmatched. The CDR3 is made up of 18 amino acids. CDR1 and CDR2 from the germline V gene are SGHAT and FQNNGV. CDR3 residues: CASSLDPLAGGPSDTQYF. Here the CDR3 DNA reads TGTGCCAGCAGCTTAGATCCCCTAGCGGGGGGGCCGTCAGATACGCAGTATTTT. The full variable domain, rest sourced from reference TRBV11-2 and TRBJ2-3, is EAGVAQSPRYKIIEKRQSVAFWCNPISGHATLYWYQQILGQGPKLLIQFQNNGVVDDSQLPKDRFSAERLKGVDSTLKIQPAKLEDSAVYLCASSLDPLAGGPSDTQYFGPGTRLTVL.

This clonotype was counted ten times or more. The chain links TRBV5-1 to TRBJ1-2; the match to TRBD1 covers 7 bases. CDR1 is SGHRS and CDR2 is YFSETQ in the germline V gene. V gave up 6 bases and J gave up 1 base; unmatched junction bases: 9. This CDR3 comprises 15 residues. The CDR3 nucleotides read TGCGCCAGCACAGAAGACAGGGACGTTAACTATGGCTACACCTTC. Translation: CASTEDRDVNYGYTF.

V and J are TRBV6-1 and TRBJ2-3; the D gene is possibly TRBD2 (5 bases). This CDR3 has 13 residues. Looked up from germline, CDR1 is MNHNS and CDR2 is SASEGT. Trimming left V 3 bases short and J 4 bases short, with 8 bases between. This chain's CDR3 is CASSDRSADTQYF. The CDR3 DNA reads TGTGCCAGCAGTGATCGTAGCGCAGATACGCAGTATTTT.

This clonotype was recorded at least ten times. One junction end disagrees with the germline gene, perhaps due to a read error. The chain has TRBV2 and TRBJ2-5, with 8 positions matching TRBD1. Germline V gene lookup returns CDR1 SNHLY and CDR2 FYNNEI. This CDR3 has 14 amino acids. CDR3 region: CASREDRGRETQYF. The CDR3 DNA follows: TGTGCCAGCAGGGAAGACAGGGGTAGAGAGACCCAGTACTTC.

A remark on this clonotype: Its ends do not fully match the called genes, so a read error is possible. The rearrangement links TRBV7-8 to TRBJ2-2, with 8 bases that match TRBD1. Germline V gives CDR1 SGHVS, CDR2 FQNEAQ. The CDR3 contains 17 residues. The CDR3 spells CASSPTGHRGNTGELLF. The CDR3 region has the DNA TGTGCCAGCAGCCCTACGGGCCACAGGGGGAACACCGGGGAGCTGCTTTTT. The variable domain in full, completed from reference TRBV7-8 and TRBJ2-2, reads GAGVSQSPRYKVAKRGQDVALRCDPISGHVSLFWYQQALGQGPEFLTYFQNEAQLDKSGLPSDRFFAERPEGSVSTLKIQRTQQEDSAVYLCASSPTGHRGNTGELLFGEGSRLTVL.

This clonotype was found many times. This sequence joins TRBV30 and TRBJ1-1, with 8 bases aligning to TRBD1. Per the germline V gene, CDR1 is GTSNPN and CDR2 is SVGIG (reference sequence). The CDR3 has 13 amino acids. J was trimmed by 3 bases and V by 4 bases; bases with no gene match: 4. CDR3 DNA sequence: TGTGCCTGGAACAGGGGGGAGGACACTGAAGCTTTCTTT. It encodes CAWNRGEDTEAFF. Together with reference TRBV30 and TRBJ1-1, the CDR3 gives the full variable domain: SQTIHQWPATLVQPVGSPLSLECTVEGTSNPNLYWYRQAAGRGLQLLFYSVGIGQISSEVPQNLSASRPQDRQFILSSKKLLLSDSGFYLCAWNRGEDTEAFFGQGTRLTVV.

The rearrangement joins TRBV3-1 to TRBJ2-3; TRBD2 matches at 8 bases. Germline CDR1 and CDR2: LGHDT and YNNKEL (reference sequence). There are 19 residues in the CDR3. The trim removed 1 base at V and 0 bases at J, leaving 12 bases unmatched. CDR3 bases: TGTGCCAGCAGCCAAGTAGGGGCCGGGGGGGGACCAAGCACAGATACGCAGTATTTT. Protein product: CASSQVGAGGGPSTDTQYF.

This clonotype was detected ten times or more. The rearrangement links TRBV5-4 to TRBJ1-2; the D gene is possibly TRBD1 (6 bases). Germline assignment: CDR1 SGHNT and CDR2 YYREEE (reference sequence). V was pared by 5 bases and J by 8 bases, with 13 bases between. This CDR3 has 12 amino acids. The CDR3 protein is CASSPGARGYTF. The CDR3, as DNA: TGTGCCAGCAGTCCAGGGGCTCGCGGCTACACCTTC.

The chain carries TRBV7-9 and TRBJ1-2, with TRBD1 matching 11 bases. The germline V gene has CDR1 SEHNR and CDR2 FQNEAQ (reference sequence). V shed 4 bases and J 6 bases; nucleotides not matched to a gene: 10. This CDR3 has 16 residues. The CDR3 loop reads CASSSPRDRGRDGYTF. Here the CDR3 DNA reads TGTGCCAGCAGCTCACCGAGGGACAGGGGGAGAGATGGCTACACCTTC.

V is TRBV5-5 and J is TRBJ2-7; 7 positions agree with TRBD1. The CDR3 is 16 residues long. Germline-derived CDR1 and CDR2 are SGHKS and YYEKEE (reference sequence). The ends lost 1 base at V and 2 bases at J; junction bases unmatched: 9. The DNA for the CDR3 is TGTGCCAGCAGCTTGTTGTCGTCGGGACAGACCTACGAGCAGTACTTC. Translated, it gives CASSLLSSGQTYEQYF. Variable domain in full (rest from reference TRBV5-5 and TRBJ2-7): DAGVTQSPTHLIKTRGQQVTLRCSPISGHKSVSWYQQVLGQGPQFIFQYYEKEERGRGNFPDRFSARQFPNYSSELNVNALLLGDSALYLCASSLLSSGQTYEQYFGPGTRLTVT.

This clonotype was counted only a few times. The chain combines TRBV9 with TRBJ2-1, with 9 nucleotides matching TRBD1. The CDR3 runs 17 residues. Germline lookup yields CDR1 SGDLS and CDR2 YYNGEE. With 0 bases clipped from V and 2 bases from J, the junction kept 6 bases outside the gene matches. The CDR3 region has the DNA TGTGCCAGCAGCGTAGCTGGAGGACAGGGGACCTACAATGAGCAGTTCTTC. Its protein product is CASSVAGGQGTYNEQFF.

This clonotype was seen ten or more times. The chain couples TRBV11-2 to TRBJ2-2, with D possibly matching TRBD1 (5 bases). Germline CDR1 is SGHAT and CDR2 is FQNNGV. This CDR3 contains 15 residues. The V end was cut by 5 bases, the J end by 0 bases, with 10 bases between. Written as DNA, the CDR3 is TGTGCCAGCAGCATCGGCAGGGCGAACACCGGGGAGCTGTTTTTT. The encoded protein is CASSIGRANTGELFF. The entire variable domain, with the rest obtained from reference TRBV11-2 and TRBJ2-2, is as follows: EAGVAQSPRYKIIEKRQSVAFWCNPISGHATLYWYQQILGQGPKLLIQFQNNGVVDDSQLPKDRFSAERLKGVDSTLKIQPAKLEDSAVYLCASSIGRANTGELFFGEGSRLTVL.

This clonotype has a handful of counts. This chain joins TRBV5-1 and TRBJ1-2; D remains ambiguous. The CDR3 totals 12 residues. Per germline, CDR1 SGHRS and CDR2 YFSETQ. Trimming took 0 bases from V and 8 from J, leaving 8 bases between them. This CDR3 is CASSLGGEGYTF. The DNA for the CDR3 is TGCGCCAGCAGCTTGGGTGGTGAGGGCTACACCTTC.

This clonotype was detected only once. The rearrangement links TRBV19 to TRBJ1-1; D possibly corresponds to TRBD1 (5 bases). Trimming stripped 4 bases from V and 0 bases from J, with 15 bases between. The length of the CDR3 is 16 residues. Germline-derived CDR1 and CDR2 are LNHDA and SQIVND (reference sequence). The DNA of the CDR3 is TGTGCCAGTAGTACCAGTACGACAGTCATGAACACTGAAGCTTTCTTT. Its translation is CASSTSTTVMNTEAFF. Looking up the rest from reference TRBV19 and TRBJ1-1 gives the full variable domain: DGGITQSPKYLFRKEGQNVTLSCEQNLNHDAMYWYRQDPGQGLRLIYYSQIVNDFQKGDIAEGYSVSREKKESFPLTVTSAQKNPTAFYLCASSTSTTVMNTEAFFGQGTRLTVV.

This clonotype has ten or more counts. The genes are TRBV6-1 and TRBJ1-2; D is undetermined. Germline CDR1 reads MNHNS; CDR2 reads SASEGT. The CDR3 runs to 15 residues. Trimming removed 5 bases at V and 8 bases at J, with 21 bases between. The CDR3 loop reads CASSRTAYQPGGYTF. The CDR3 coding sequence is TGTGCCAGCAGTCGGACGGCCTACCAACCCGGCGGCTACACCTTC.

This clonotype came up many times. The genes are TRBV6-1 and TRBJ2-1, with 10 bases aligning to TRBD1. The CDR3 consists of 16 residues. Losses at the gene ends were 5 bases for V and 1 base for J; bases not matched to a gene: 5. Germline values: CDR1 MNHNS, CDR2 SASEGT. The CDR3 loop reads CASSSGDRGSYNEQFF. The CDR3 nucleotides are TGTGCCAGCAGTTCGGGGGACAGGGGATCCTACAATGAGCAGTTCTTC.

The rearrangement links TRBV4-1 to TRBJ2-2; D ambiguous. The CDR3 sequence is 17 residues long. V lost 1 base to trimming and J lost 4 bases, with 16 bases between them. The V gene's germline CDR1 is MGHRA and CDR2 YSYEKL. CDR3 amino acids: CASSQGVGALTTGELFF. The CDR3, as DNA: TGCGCCAGCAGCCAAGGAGTAGGAGCCCTGACCACCGGGGAGCTGTTTTTT.

There are many counts of this clonotype. The chain uses TRBV5-1 and TRBJ2-2; 7 bases are a match to TRBD1. The CDR3 totals 16 residues. CDR1 and CDR2 from the germline V gene are SGHRS and YFSETQ. The J segment lost 1 base and the V segment lost 4 bases, leaving 7 bases of the junction unmatched. This CDR3 is CASSQTGLRNTGELFF. The CDR3 nucleotides are TGCGCCAGCAGCCAGACAGGGTTGAGGAACACCGGGGAGCTGTTTTTT.

This chain connects TRBV5-4 to TRBJ1-5, with a possible D match to TRBD1 (5 bases). Deletions cut 0 bases from V and 5 bases from J, with 12 bases between. Germline V CDR1 and CDR2: SGHNT, YYREEE (reference sequence). The CDR3 loop spans 15 amino acids. CDR3 nucleotides: TGTGCCAGCAGCTTGGGGGGGGTGGGGGATCAGCCCCAGCATTTT. Protein: CASSLGGVGDQPQHF. Full variable domain (remainder filled in from reference TRBV5-4 and TRBJ1-5): ETGVTQSPTHLIKTRGQQVTLRCSSQSGHNTVSWYQQALGQGPQFIFQYYREEENGRGNFPPRFSGLQFPNYSSELNVNALELDDSALYLCASSLGGVGDQPQHFGDGTRLSIL.

CDR3 protein: CASGTSGGGYTGELFF. The CDR3 bases are TGTGCCAGTGGGACTAGCGGAGGAGGTTACACCGGGGAGCTGTTTTTT. J is TRBJ2-2 and V is TRBV19, with 11 nucleotides matching TRBD2. Per germline, CDR1 LNHDA and CDR2 SQIVND (reference sequence). The V segment lost 8 bases and the J segment 3 bases; nucleotides outside the gene matches: 8. This CDR3 comprises 16 residues.

The chain combines TRBV6-6 with TRBJ2-7; D uncertain. The CDR3 is 14 residues long. CDR1 and CDR2 from the germline V gene are MNHNY and SVGAGI (reference sequence). Deletions cut 0 bases from V and 4 bases from J, with 10 bases between. CDR3 DNA: TGTGCCAGCAGTTACTCAGGTAGTGGGTACGAGCAGTACTTC. It yields the protein CASSYSGSGYEQYF.

The gene calls are TRBV4-1 and TRBJ1-1, with a possible D match to TRBD1 (5 bases). V was cut by 1 base and J by 6 bases, with 15 bases left in between. Germline CDR1 MGHRA, CDR2 YSYEKL. The CDR3 has 15 residues. This CDR3 reads CASSQVGEEGAEAFF. The CDR3 DNA is TGCGCCAGCAGCCAAGTAGGGGAAGAAGGGGCTGAAGCTTTCTTT.

This clonotype was seen at least ten times. This chain connects TRBV18 to TRBJ2-3; TRBD2 agrees at 8 bases. CDR3 length: 15 amino acids. The germline gives CDR1 KGHSH, CDR2 LQKENI. V lost 4 bases to trimming and J lost 2 bases; unmatched junction nucleotides: 5. This CDR3 reads CASSRVSGATDTQYF. CDR3 in DNA: TGTGCCAGCTCACGGGTTAGCGGGGCCACAGATACGCAGTATTTT.

This clonotype has only a few counts. The CDR3 region is CASSQELGVLAGGLSEQFF. Here the CDR3 DNA reads TGCGCCAGCAGCCAAGAATTAGGGGTGTTAGCGGGGGGGCTCAGTGAGCAGTTCTTC. The chain is built from TRBV4-1 and TRBJ2-1; TRBD2 aligns across 11 bases. The CDR3 totals 19 residues. The ends lost 0 bases at V and 9 bases at J; junction bases unmatched: 16. Per germline, CDR1 MGHRA and CDR2 YSYEKL.

The rearrangement joins TRBV5-1 to TRBJ1-1; TRBD1 might be the D (5 bases). V was trimmed by 0 bases and J by 0 bases, leaving 12 bases between them. The CDR3 loop spans 16 amino acids. Germline values: CDR1 SGHRS, CDR2 YFSETQ. For the CDR3, the DNA is TGCGCCAGCAGCTTGGATTTCGAGGGGATGAACACTGAAGCTTTCTTT. Amino acids: CASSLDFEGMNTEAFF.